This T cell receptor beta chain comes out of a study of blood T cell repertoires in COVID-19. The wider study: Samples of COVID-19 (acute and convalescent) were obtained from the United States, Italy and Spain. Sources were T cells, B-cell-depleted T cells, or PBMCs; the material itself was cDNA or gDNA.

Measured with immunoSEQ multiplex PCR; TCRdb has only the in-frame clones, and not every one. The table shows roughly 4,800 clones, with approximately 90% occurring only once. V gave up 3 bases and J gave up 4 bases, with 12 bases separating them. The germline V gene has CDR1 SNHLY and CDR2 FYNNEI. There are 14 residues in the CDR3. Input material: peripheral blood. The gene calls are TRBV2 and TRBJ1-2, with D unresolved. The TCR comes from a man aged 70-80 years with COVID-19, enrolled during active disease. For the CDR3, the DNA is TGTGCCAGCAGTGAGGCCAGAATTTCCTATGGCTACACCTTC. The encoded protein is CASSEARISYGYTF.